This is a list of T cell receptor beta chains from one sample in a study of blood T cell repertoires in COVID-19. The protocol was immunoSEQ multiplex PCR, while the TCRdb copy is restricted to in-frame clones and leaves out a portion. The sample includes about 140,000 clones, approximately 82% of them seen just once. The specimen sequenced was peripheral blood. These receptors all stem from a human donor in a cohort sampled during active COVID-19. CDR3s include the opening cysteine and the closing phenylalanine or tryptophan. A D gene is named only where the DNA matches it firmly. The size field is filled for only some rows; it gives once, few, many or a size class.

-,TRBJ2-3,-,TRBV28,TGTGCCAGCACCGGAGGGAGGGGGGCCCGGGAGCAGTATTTT,CASTGGRGAREQYF
-,TRBJ2-6,-,TRBV3-1/TRBV3-2,TGTGCCAGCAGCAATCAAGGGCCGGGAGGGGCCAACGTCCTGACTTTC,CASSNQGPGGANVLTF
TRBD2,TRBJ2-6,-,TRBV5-4,TGTGCCAGCAGCCGCGGGAGGACGGGCTCTGGGGCCAACGTCCTGACTTTC,CASSRGRTGSGANVLTF
TRBD2,TRBJ2-7,-,TRBV18,TGTGCCAGCTCACCTAAGGGACTAGCGGGAGGTACCTACGAGCAGTACTTC,CASSPKGLAGGTYEQYF
TRBD2,TRBJ2-2,-,TRBV9,TGTGCCAGCAGCGTAGTCGTGGGGACTAGCGGGAGCGGGCTCATGACCGGGGAGCTGTTTTTT,CASSVVVGTSGSGLMTGELFF
-,TRBJ1-5,-,TRBV18,TGTGCCAGCTCACAGCAGGGTGATCAGCCCCAGCATTTT,CASSQQGDQPQHF
TRBD1,TRBJ1-6,once,TRBV5-1,TGCGCCAGCAGCAGGGACAGGGAAAATTCACCCCTCCACTTT,CASSRDRENSPLHF
-,TRBJ2-7,-,TRBV11-3,TGTGCCAGCAGCTTATCCCCAGCGACCCAGTACGAGCAGTACTTC,CASSLSPATQYEQYF
TRBD2,TRBJ2-7,-,TRBV7-6,TGTGCCAGCAGTCGGGGACTAGCGGGAGGACCCGAGCAGTACTTC,CASSRGLAGGPEQYF
-,TRBJ1-1,-,TRBV14,TGTGCCAGCAGCCAACTCCAGGCCACTGAAGCTTTCTTT,CASSQLQATEAFF
-,TRBJ1-1,-,TRBV4-3,TGCGCCAGCAGCCAAGATATGAGTAGTACCACTGAAGCTTTCTTT,CASSQDMSSTTEAFF
-,TRBJ2-4,once,TRBV7-2,TGTGCCAGCAGCTTAAGTATTTCCGCGAACATTCAGTACTTC,CASSLSISANIQYF
-,TRBJ1-2,-,TRBV5-1,TGCGCCAGCAGTCCAGGGGAGGGCTATGGCTACACCTTC,CASSPGEGYGYTF
-,TRBJ2-1,-,TRBV28,TGTGCCAGCCTTAAGGGGGGGGGCCCTTTCCATGAGCAGTTCTTC,CASLKGGGPFHEQFF
TRBD2,TRBJ2-5,-,TRBV19,TGTGCCAGTAGTATTCAAATCACGAGACTAGCGTCGGAGACCCAGTACTTC,CASSIQITRLASETQYF
-,TRBJ1-1,few,TRBV18,TGTGCCAGCTCACCAGGGGAGCACACGAACACTGAAGCTTTCTTT,CASSPGEHTNTEAFF
-,TRBJ1-1,-,TRBV7-9,TGTGCCAGCAGCTTAGTTCACCCGGACACCGTGAACACTGAAGCTTTCTTT,CASSLVHPDTVNTEAFF
TRBD1,TRBJ2-7,-,TRBV3-1/TRBV3-2,TGTGCCAGCAGCCGGAACACAGGGGGCTGGAACTACGAGCAGTACTTC,CASSRNTGGWNYEQYF
-,TRBJ1-2,-,TRBV7-6,TGTGCCAGCAGTTCTCGGAGCGGACGGAACTATGGCTACACCTTC,CASSSRSGRNYGYTF
TRBD1,TRBJ1-2,-,TRBV19,TGTGCCAGTAGAGAGTCAGGGGGCCTAGGCTACACCTTC,CASRESGGLGYTF
TRBD2,TRBJ2-3,-,TRBV6-4,TGTGCCAGCAGCGCCGGGACTAGCGGGAGGGCCGGTACAGATACGCAGTATTTT,CASSAGTSGRAGTDTQYF
TRBD1,TRBJ1-2,few,TRBV7-9,TGTGCCAGCAGCCTTGGACAGGGGGCCTATGGCTACACCTTC,CASSLGQGAYGYTF
TRBD2,TRBJ2-4,-,TRBV10-2,TGCGCCAGCAAAACTACCCGGGACTACCGAAACATTCAGTACTTC,CASKTTRDYRNIQYF
TRBD1,TRBJ1-1,-,TRBV18,TGTGCCAGCTCACCTATCCAGGGGGCAGGCACTGAAGCTTTCTTT,CASSPIQGAGTEAFF